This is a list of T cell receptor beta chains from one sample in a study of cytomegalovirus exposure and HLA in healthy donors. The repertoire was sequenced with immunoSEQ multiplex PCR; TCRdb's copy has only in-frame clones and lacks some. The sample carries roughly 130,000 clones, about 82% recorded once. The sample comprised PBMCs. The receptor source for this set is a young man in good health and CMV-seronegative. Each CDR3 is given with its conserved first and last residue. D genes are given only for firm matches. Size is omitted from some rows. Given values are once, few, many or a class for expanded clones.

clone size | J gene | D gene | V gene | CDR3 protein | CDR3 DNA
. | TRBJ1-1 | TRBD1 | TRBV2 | CASSQVQGGDAFF | TGTGCCAGCTCTCAAGTACAGGGGGGTGATGCTTTCTTT
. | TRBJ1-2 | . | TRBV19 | CASSPPGGTGYGYTF | TGTGCCAGTAGTCCCCCCGGGGGGACGGGCTATGGCTACACCTTC
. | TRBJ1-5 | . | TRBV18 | CASSPGEDQPQHF | TGTGCCAGCTCACCAGGTGAGGATCAGCCCCAGCATTTT
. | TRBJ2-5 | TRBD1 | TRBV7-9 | CASSFPGQSAETQYF | TGTGCCAGCAGCTTTCCGGGACAGTCCGCAGAGACCCAGTACTTC
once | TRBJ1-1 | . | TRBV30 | CAWSGHKNTEAFF | TGTGCCTGGAGTGGGCACAAGAACACTGAAGCTTTCTTT
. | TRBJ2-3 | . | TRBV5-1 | CASSLGWAGPVTDTQYF | TGCGCCAGCAGCTTGGGTTGGGCAGGTCCCGTCACAGATACGCAGTATTTT
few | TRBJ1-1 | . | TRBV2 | CASSEAGSLNTEAFF | TGTGCCAGCAGTGAAGCAGGGAGCCTGAACACTGAAGCTTTCTTT
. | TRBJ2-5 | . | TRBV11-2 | CASSKGEGRETQYF | TGTGCCAGCAGCAAGGGGGAAGGGCGGGAGACCCAGTACTTC
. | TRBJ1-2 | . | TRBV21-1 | CASCPLRDRGDDGYTF | TGTGCCAGTTGTCCACTCCGGGACAGGGGAGATGATGGCTACACCTTC
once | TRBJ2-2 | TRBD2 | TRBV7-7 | CASSLALYAGENTGELFF | TGTGCTAGCAGCTTAGCATTGTACGCGGGGGAGAACACCGGGGAGCTGTTTTTT
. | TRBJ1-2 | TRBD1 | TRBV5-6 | CASSLVKGAGYGYTF | TGTGCCAGCAGCTTGGTAAAGGGGGCGGGCTATGGCTACACCTTC
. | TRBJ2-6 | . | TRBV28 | CASSLGGAGANVLTF | TGTGCCAGCAGTTTAGGAGGGGCTGGGGCCAACGTCCTGACTTTC
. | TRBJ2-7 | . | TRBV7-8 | CASSRASGGVGYEQYF | TGTGCCAGCAGCCGTGCCTCGGGGGGCGTAGGCTACGAGCAGTACTTC
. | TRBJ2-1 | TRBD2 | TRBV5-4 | CASSLGLAGITGYNEQFF | TGTGCCAGCAGCCTCGGACTAGCGGGAATAACGGGCTACAATGAGCAGTTCTTC
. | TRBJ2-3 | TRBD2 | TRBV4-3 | CASSLGRGSADTQYF | TGCGCCAGCAGCCTCGGGAGGGGGAGCGCAGATACGCAGTATTTT
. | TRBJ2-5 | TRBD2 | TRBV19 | CASRGLAGGQETQYF | TGTGCCAGTAGGGGACTAGCGGGGGGGCAAGAGACCCAGTACTTC
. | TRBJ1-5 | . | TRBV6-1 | CASNWALRGNQPQHF | TGTGCCAGCAATTGGGCCCTGAGAGGCAATCAGCCCCAGCATTTT
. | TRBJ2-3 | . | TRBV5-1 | CASSLLFYGEPSDTQYF | TGCGCCAGCAGCTTGTTATTTTACGGGGAGCCTTCAGATACGCAGTATTTT
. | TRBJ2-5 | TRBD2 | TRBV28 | CASSPPWRGISLETQYF | TGTGCCAGCAGTCCCCCTTGGCGGGGGATTTCCCTAGAGACCCAGTACTTC
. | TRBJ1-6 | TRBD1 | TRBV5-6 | CASSLGTGAYNSPLHF | TGTGCCAGCAGCTTGGGGACAGGGGCCTATAATTCACCCCTCCACTTT
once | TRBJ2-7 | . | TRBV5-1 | CASSLPHAGGAEQYF | TGCGCCAGCAGCTTGCCCCACGCCGGGGGAGCCGAGCAGTACTTC
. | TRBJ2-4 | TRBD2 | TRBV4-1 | CASSQLAPGTRAKNIQYF | TGCGCCAGCAGCCAACTTGCCCCCGGGACTAGAGCCAAAAACATTCAGTACTTC
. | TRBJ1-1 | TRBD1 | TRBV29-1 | CSVRTGGWNTEAFF | TGCAGCGTAAGGACAGGGGGCTGGAACACTGAAGCTTTCTTT
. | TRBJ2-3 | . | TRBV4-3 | CASSQGGSTDTQYF | TGCGCCAGCAGCCAAGGTGGCAGCACAGATACGCAGTATTTT
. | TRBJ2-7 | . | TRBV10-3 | CAISDPGGAYEQYF | TGTGCCATCAGTGATCCAGGAGGCGCGTACGAGCAGTACTTC
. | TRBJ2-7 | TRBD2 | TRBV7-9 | CASSFVAGGPYEQYF | TGTGCCAGCAGCTTTGTAGCGGGAGGGCCCTACGAGCAGTACTTC
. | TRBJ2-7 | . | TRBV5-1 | CASSLDRQNGGRYPYEQYF | TGCGCCAGCAGCTTGGATCGACAGAACGGCGGTCGGTACCCCTACGAGCAGTACTTC
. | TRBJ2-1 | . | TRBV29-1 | CSVVGQSFNNEQFF | TGCAGCGTTGTAGGACAATCTTTTAACAATGAGCAGTTCTTC
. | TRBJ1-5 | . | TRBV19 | CASSMGPWGQPQHF | TGTGCCAGTAGTATGGGGCCCTGGGGTCAGCCCCAGCATTTT
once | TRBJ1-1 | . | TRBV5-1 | CASSLALDMNTEAFF | TGCGCCAGCAGCTTGGCCCTGGACATGAACACTGAAGCTTTCTTT
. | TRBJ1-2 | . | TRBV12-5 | CASGFGGRGYGYTF | TGTGCTAGTGGTTTTGGAGGACGGGGCTATGGCTACACCTTC
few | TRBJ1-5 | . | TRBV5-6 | CASSYKVGAGQPQHF | TGTGCCAGCAGCTATAAGGTGGGGGCCGGTCAGCCCCAGCATTTT
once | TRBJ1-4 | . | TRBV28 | CASSLAATNEKLFF | TGTGCCAGCAGCTTGGCGGCAACTAATGAAAAACTGTTTTTT
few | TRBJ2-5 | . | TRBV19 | CASSPGTQETQYF | TGTGCCAGTAGCCCGGGAACCCAAGAGACCCAGTACTTC
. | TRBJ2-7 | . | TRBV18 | CASSPSLVGLQNYEQYF | TGTGCCAGCTCACCCTCACTGGTCGGACTACAGAATTACGAGCAGTACTTC
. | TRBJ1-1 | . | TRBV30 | CAWREGGTEAFF | TGTGCCTGGAGAGAAGGGGGCACTGAAGCTTTCTTT
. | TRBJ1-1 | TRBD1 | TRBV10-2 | CATEGQGGTEAFF | TGCGCCACCGAAGGACAGGGAGGCACTGAAGCTTTCTTT
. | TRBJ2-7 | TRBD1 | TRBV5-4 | CASSLGQGIPYEQYF | TGTGCCAGCAGCTTAGGACAGGGGATCCCCTACGAGCAGTACTTC
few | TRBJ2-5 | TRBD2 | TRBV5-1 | CASSTLAGGHQETQYF | TGCGCCAGCAGCACACTAGCGGGGGGGCATCAAGAGACCCAGTACTTC
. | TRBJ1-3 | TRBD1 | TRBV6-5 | CASSRDRSSGNTIYF | TGTGCCAGCAGCCGGGACAGGAGCTCTGGAAACACCATATATTTT
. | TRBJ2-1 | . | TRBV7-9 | CASNREYNEQFF | TGTGCCAGCAACAGGGAGTACAATGAGCAGTTCTTC
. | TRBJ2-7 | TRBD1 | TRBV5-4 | CASSVNRGPPYEQYF | TGTGCCAGCAGCGTAAACAGGGGCCCGCCCTACGAGCAGTACTTC
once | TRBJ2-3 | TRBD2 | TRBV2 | CASSAGVAGRTDTQYF | TGTGCCAGCAGTGCCGGGGTAGCGGGACGCACAGATACGCAGTATTTT
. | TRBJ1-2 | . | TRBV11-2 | CASSLVLSGSVDGYTF | TGTGCCAGCAGCTTAGTACTATCCGGGTCAGTAGATGGCTACACCTTC